These 14 T cell receptor beta chains came from one sample sequenced in a study of cytotoxic CD8 clonotypes in ibrutinib-treated CLL (dated by TCRdb to about 2021). Libraries were constructed by the immunoSEQ multiplex PCR assay. TCRdb's version of the immuneACCESS table is confined to in-frame rearrangements and falls short of the full clone set. An unresolved V gene accounts for under half of the shortfall where checked; the remainder is of unknown origin. This sample lists about 140,000 clones; roughly 77% were detected once. Clones ranked in the top ten supply approximately 28% of the sample. Reading the label with the study, this specimen's time point is: 12 months on ibrutinib. The starting material was PBMCs, obtained after 12 months of ibrutinib treatment. The receptors originated from a human donor with chronic lymphocytic leukemia.

The V call is TRBV13, the J call TRBJ2-3, with D unresolved. The CDR3 covers 12 residues. The V and J ends lost 5 bases and 5 bases respectively, with 8 bases between them. The germline gives CDR1 PRHDT, CDR2 FYEKMQ (reference sequence). Here the CDR3 reads CASSPSRDTQYF. As DNA, the CDR3 is TGTGCCAGCAGCCCCTCTCGAGATACGCAGTATTTT.

This chain links TRBV9 with TRBJ2-7; a weak D match, TRBD1 (6 bases). The CDR3 runs 14 residues. Trimming removed 4 bases from V and 0 bases from J, with 11 bases in between. Germline V lookup: CDR1 SGDLS, CDR2 YYNGEE. The CDR3 sequence: CASSRQENSYEQYF. CDR3 in DNA: TGTGCCAGCAGCAGACAGGAGAACTCCTACGAGCAGTACTTC. Supplemented by reference TRBV9 and TRBJ2-7, the full variable domain reads DSGVTQTPKHLITATGQRVTLRCSPRSGDLSVYWYQQSLDQGLQFLIQYYNGEERAKGNILERFSAQQFPDLHSELNLSSLELGDSALYFCASSRQENSYEQYFGPGTRLTVT.

The chain combines TRBV28 with TRBJ1-1, with unresolved D. Germline CDR1 and CDR2: MDHEN and SYDVKM. This CDR3 spans 12 amino acids. Trimming cost V 7 bases and J 4 bases, with 10 bases left between them. The CDR3 spells CASMAGGTEAFF. CDR3 DNA sequence: TGTGCCAGCATGGCAGGCGGCACTGAAGCTTTCTTT.

A note on this clone: Other DNA sequences of this sample code for an identical CDR3. The chain joins TRBV5-1 to TRBJ1-2; D is possibly TRBD1 (6 bases). Deletions cut 5 bases from V and 8 bases from J, with 22 bases between. The CDR3 totals 15 residues. Germline V CDR1 and CDR2: SGHRS, YFSETQ. CDR3 in amino acids: CASSLAGRGRDGYTF. In nucleotides, the CDR3 is TGCGCCAGCAGTCTGGCGGGAAGGGGGAGGGACGGCTACACCTTC.

This rearrangement joins TRBV19 to TRBJ2-2; 9 nucleotides line up with TRBD1. The CDR3 totals 16 residues. The trim removed 6 bases at V and 7 bases at J, leaving 12 bases unmatched. Germline CDR1 LNHDA, CDR2 SQIVND (reference sequence). The CDR3 sequence: CASRMGQGWEHGELFF. CDR3 bases: TGTGCCAGTAGGATGGGACAGGGATGGGAACACGGGGAGCTGTTTTTT. The full variable domain, its missing parts supplied by reference TRBV19 and TRBJ2-2, is DGGITQSPKYLFRKEGQNVTLSCEQNLNHDAMYWYRQDPGQGLRLIYYSQIVNDFQKGDIAEGYSVSREKKESFPLTVTSAQKNPTAFYLCASRMGQGWEHGELFFGEGSRLTVL.

The chain links TRBV9 to TRBJ1-1, with a possible D match to TRBD1 (6 bases). Germline V CDR1 and CDR2: SGDLS, YYNGEE. The CDR3 loop spans 15 amino acids. The ends were cut back, 0 bases at V and 0 bases at J, with 9 bases in the middle. CDR3 in amino acids: CASSVDGTMNTEAFF. DNA for the CDR3: TGTGCCAGCAGCGTAGATGGGACAATGAACACTGAAGCTTTCTTT.

This chain links TRBV6-1 with TRBJ1-2; D call uncertain. The germline V gene has CDR1 MNHNS and CDR2 SASEGT. The CDR3 is 16 residues long. V lost 2 bases and J 4 bases, leaving 17 bases between the germline ends. In DNA, the CDR3 is TGTGCCAGCAGTGAAAAAATGGCTACTACCGGCTATGGCTACACCTTC. Its protein product is CASSEKMATTGYGYTF.

This clone has more than one count but fewer than ten. The chain is built from TRBV5-1 and TRBJ1-1, with 7 bases that match TRBD1. The CDR3 spans 14 residues. Germline V lookup: CDR1 SGHRS, CDR2 YFSETQ. The V gene end was trimmed by 2 bases and the J gene end by 3 bases; junction bases not matched to a gene: 4. DNA for the CDR3: TGCGCCAGCAGCTTCAACCAGGGGGACACTGAAGCTTTCTTT. This codes for CASSFNQGDTEAFF.

This chain joins TRBV7-3 and TRBJ1-1; 7 bases are a match to TRBD1. The V and J ends lost 6 bases and 6 bases, in that order; junction bases with no gene match: 10. Germline CDR1 reads SGHTA; CDR2 reads FQGTGA. The CDR3 contains 14 residues. CDR3 residues: CASREQGGKAEAFF. The CDR3 DNA reads TGTGCCAGCAGGGAACAAGGGGGCAAGGCTGAAGCTTTCTTT.

V usage is TRBV5-1 and J usage is TRBJ2-3, with 8 bases fitting TRBD2. V was pared by 0 bases and J by 3 bases, with 3 bases of the junction left unmatched. The CDR3 loop spans 15 amino acids. Germline V gene lookup returns CDR1 SGHRS and CDR2 YFSETQ. Here the CDR3 reads CASSLGAGGTDTQYF. The CDR3 bases are TGCGCCAGCAGCTTGGGGGCGGGAGGTACAGATACGCAGTATTTT.

This chain uses TRBV28 with TRBJ1-2; D remains unclear. Germline loops: CDR1 MDHEN, CDR2 SYDVKM. The CDR3 totals 14 residues. Trimming left V 2 bases short and J 6 bases short, with 13 bases between. The CDR3: CASSLGSGSDGYTF. The CDR3, as DNA: TGTGCCAGCAGTTTAGGCTCCGGGTCTGATGGCTACACCTTC.

The chain carries TRBV5-1 and TRBJ2-2; TRBD1 matches 7 bases. The germline V gene has CDR1 SGHRS and CDR2 YFSETQ. J was trimmed by 1 base and V by 5 bases; bases with no gene match: 2. This CDR3 is 14 amino acids long. The CDR3, as DNA: TGCGCCAGCAGTCGACAGGGGAACACCGGGGAGCTGTTTTTT. Amino acid sequence: CASSRQGNTGELFF.

This clone was detected a few times. The rearrangement links TRBV27 to TRBJ1-2; D remains unclear. The V gene's germline CDR1 is MNHEY and CDR2 SMNVEV (reference sequence). Trimming pared 6 bases from V and 4 bases from J, leaving 15 bases between. The CDR3 extends over 14 amino acids. This CDR3 reads CASSPAEGRYGYTF. DNA of the CDR3: TGTGCCAGCAGCCCAGCGGAGGGTCGCTATGGCTACACCTTC.

The chain employs TRBV7-2 and TRBJ2-1; a weak D match, TRBD2 (6 bases). This CDR3 comprises 14 residues. V lost 10 bases, J lost 4 bases, and 17 bases lay in between. The V gene's germline CDR1 is SGHTA and CDR2 FQGNSA. DNA of the CDR3: TGTGCCACCGTCTTAGCGGAACCTTACAATGAGCAGTTCTTC. Amino acids: CATVLAEPYNEQFF.